The clone carrying this T cell receptor (beta chain) appeared many times. Its antigen is currently unknown. Through a sample-barcoded 5' primer and a J-beta primer mix, a second PCR was run for roughly 7 to 12 cycles. TCRdb used MiXCR to reprocess the 5' RACE reads, holding one entry per CDR3 protein. In the table there are about 1.8 million distinct CDR3 sequences, roughly 49% of which are singletons. This entry comes from a study of blood T cells in healthy people across ages. V dropped 5 bases and J dropped 6 bases, with 13 bases sitting between them. Germline V gene data show CDR1 as SGHTA and CDR2 as FQGNSA. The CDR3 has 13 residues. Findings of the study overall: Diversity of TCR beta per million T cells declined in a roughly linear way with age.

Per sample, at least 5 micrograms of total RNA were extracted. V gene TRBV7-2 combines with J gene TRBJ2-5; tentatively, D is TRBD1 or TRBD2 (5 bases each). Sample: blood. The sequence was collected from a woman in her thirties or forties in good health. The CDR3 sequence: CASSVRDEQTQYF. CDR3 nucleotides: TGTGCCAGCAGCGTCCGGGACGAACAGACCCAGTACTTC.